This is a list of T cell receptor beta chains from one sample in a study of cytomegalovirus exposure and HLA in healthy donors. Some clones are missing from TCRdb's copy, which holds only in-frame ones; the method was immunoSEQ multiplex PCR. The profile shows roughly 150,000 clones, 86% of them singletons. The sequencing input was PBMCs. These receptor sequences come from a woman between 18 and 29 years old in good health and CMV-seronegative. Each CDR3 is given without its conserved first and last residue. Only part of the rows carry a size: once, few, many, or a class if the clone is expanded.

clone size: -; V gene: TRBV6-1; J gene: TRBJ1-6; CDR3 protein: ASILHRANDSPLH
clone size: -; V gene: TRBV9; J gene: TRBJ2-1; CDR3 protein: ASSISRRGMNFNEQF
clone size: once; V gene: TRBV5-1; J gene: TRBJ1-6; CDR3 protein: ASSLAGRNALH
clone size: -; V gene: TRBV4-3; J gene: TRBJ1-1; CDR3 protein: ASSQDAGGSTEAF
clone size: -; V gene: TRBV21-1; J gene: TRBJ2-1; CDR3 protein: ASISREETYNEQF
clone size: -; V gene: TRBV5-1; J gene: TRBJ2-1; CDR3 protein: ASSLEAGGYNEQF
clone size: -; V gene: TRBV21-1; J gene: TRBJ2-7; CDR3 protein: ASSKESMGQGFYEQY
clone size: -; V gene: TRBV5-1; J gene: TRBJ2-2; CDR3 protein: ASSLGQGAGELF
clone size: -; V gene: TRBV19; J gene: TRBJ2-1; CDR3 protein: ASSIASGRTTNEQF
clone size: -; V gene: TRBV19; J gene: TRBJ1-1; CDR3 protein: ASKGRGGASTEAF
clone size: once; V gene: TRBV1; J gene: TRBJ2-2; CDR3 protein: TSSQDRGDTGELF
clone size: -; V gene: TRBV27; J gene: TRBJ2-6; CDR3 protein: ASSLFPPAGANVLT
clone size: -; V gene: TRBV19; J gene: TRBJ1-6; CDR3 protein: ASHRGLNSPLH
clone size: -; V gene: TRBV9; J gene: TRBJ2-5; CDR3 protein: ASSVVPGTEETQY
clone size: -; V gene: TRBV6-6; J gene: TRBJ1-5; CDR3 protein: ASSYSFRTNGQPQH
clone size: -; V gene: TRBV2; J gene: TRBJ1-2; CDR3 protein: ASTRDRANYGYT
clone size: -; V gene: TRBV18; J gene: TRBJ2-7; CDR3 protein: ASSRFEEQY
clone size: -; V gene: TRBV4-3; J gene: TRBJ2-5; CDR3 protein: ASSQTTSGQETQY
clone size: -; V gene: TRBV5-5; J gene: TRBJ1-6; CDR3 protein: ASSLASGQGGSPLH
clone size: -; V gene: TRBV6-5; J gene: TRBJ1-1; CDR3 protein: ASIERSAF
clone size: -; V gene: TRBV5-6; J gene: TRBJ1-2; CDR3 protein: ASSLAPGFYGYT
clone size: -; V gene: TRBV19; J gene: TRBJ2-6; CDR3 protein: ASCPGTGGSGANVLT
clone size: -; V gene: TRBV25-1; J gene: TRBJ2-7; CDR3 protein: ASRARVARGPSYEQY
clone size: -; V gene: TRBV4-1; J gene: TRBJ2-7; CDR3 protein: ASSQDQGYEQY
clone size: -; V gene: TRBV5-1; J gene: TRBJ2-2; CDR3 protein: ASSSLADRVKTGELF
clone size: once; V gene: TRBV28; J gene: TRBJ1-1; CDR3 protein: ASSLAGQGGTEAF